Each of the 9 T cell receptor beta chains below was sequenced from the same sample in a study of blood T cells in healthy people across ages. The second PCR ran about 6 to 11 cycles with a sample-barcoded 5' primer and J-beta primers. One entry per CDR3 protein, called by TCRdb with MiXCR from the 5' RACE reads. The sample yields fewer than 2 million distinct CDR3 sequences, roughly 43% seen once. Sequenced material: blood. The receptors were sampled from a human donor in good health.

The gene calls are TRBV28 and TRBJ2-1; D is ambiguous. CDR1 MDHEN and CDR2 SYDVKM come from the germline V gene. The CDR3 covers 14 residues. V dropped 8 bases and J dropped 3 bases, with 14 bases sitting between them. The CDR3, as DNA: TGTGCCAGCTCATTAGTCGCCTTCTACAATGAGCAGTTCTTC. This codes for CASSLVAFYNEQFF.

This clonotype came up once. The rearrangement links TRBV7-2 to TRBJ1-1, with 7 bases aligning to TRBD1. The CDR3 has 12 residues. V was pared by 4 bases and J by 10 bases, with 6 bases of the junction left unmatched. Germline CDR1 SGHTA, CDR2 FQGNSA. The CDR3 region is CASSSGGGAAFF. CDR3 DNA sequence: TGTGCCAGCAGCTCCGGAGGGGGCGCAGCTTTCTTT.

This clonotype was detected only a few times. A read error may explain this, as a much larger clone is one base away. J is TRBJ2-4 and V is TRBV7-9; possible D gene TRBD1, 6 bases. The end of the DNA is better explained by TRBJ2-5, so the J call may be wrong. The CDR3 runs to 14 residues. Germline V gene data show CDR1 as SEHNR and CDR2 as FQNEAQ (reference sequence). The CDR3 DNA follows: TGTGCCAGCAGCTCACGGACAGTGGGAGAGACCCAGTACTTC. Encoded protein: CASSSRTVGETQYF.

The rearrangement joins TRBV10-2 to TRBJ2-7, with TRBD2 matching over 8 bases. The ends lost 7 bases at V and 0 bases at J; junction bases unmatched: 8. The CDR3 totals 15 residues. From germline, CDR1 is WSHSY and CDR2 SAAADI. The DNA of the CDR3 is TGCGCCAGCACCAATAGCGGGGATTACTCCTACGAGCAGTACTTC. It specifies CASTNSGDYSYEQYF.

This chain links TRBV29-1 with TRBJ1-1, with a weak D call TRBD1 (5 bases). Germline V gives CDR1 SQVTM, CDR2 ANQGSEA. The CDR3 runs to 17 residues. The V end was cut by 4 bases, the J end by 1 base, with 22 bases between. Here the CDR3 reads CSVAGFPTRAENTEAFF. The CDR3 DNA reads TGCAGCGTTGCAGGGTTTCCCACTAGGGCGGAGAACACTGAAGCTTTCTTT.

The chain couples TRBV20-1 to TRBJ2-5; 14 nucleotides match TRBD2. The J call may be mistaken, given a closer DNA end match to TRBJ2-7. Germline V gene sequence: CDR1 DFQATT, CDR2 SNEGSKA (reference sequence). This CDR3 has 20 residues. The CDR3 DNA is TGCAGTGCTAGCGTTGCTTCCGGGACTAGCGGGGGAACTAGTCCCTACGAGCAGTACTTC. It is translated as CSASVASGTSGGTSPYEQYF.

The chain links TRBV20-1 to TRBJ2-1, with 9 bases aligning to TRBD2. This CDR3 is 15 amino acids long. J gave up 6 bases and V 4 bases, and 10 bases lay outside the gene matches. Germline CDR1 reads DFQATT; CDR2 reads SNEGSKA (reference sequence). The CDR3 protein is CSAISRRGGLNEQFF. The CDR3 bases are TGCAGTGCTATATCACGGCGGGGGGGGCTCAATGAGCAGTTCTTC.

This clonotype was found once. The chain couples TRBV12-3 or TRBV12-4 to TRBJ1-1; D not certain. The CDR3 covers 13 residues. V lost 3 bases and J 4 bases, leaving 9 bases between the germline ends. CDR3 loop: CASSFSWGTEAFF. The CDR3 bases are TGTGCCAGCAGTTTTAGTTGGGGCACTGAAGCTTTCTTT.

On this clonotype: This CDR3 fails to terminate in the conserved phenylalanine or tryptophan, so it likely reflects a read error. The chain carries TRBV5-1 and TRBJ2-7; D perhaps matches TRBD2 (6 bases). Trimming removed 1 base at V and 0 bases at J, with 11 bases between. Per the germline V gene, CDR1 is SGHRS and CDR2 is YFSETQ. The CDR3 is 15 residues long. The CDR3 region is CASSLWDSFSYEQYC. For the CDR3, the DNA is TGCGCCAGCAGCTTGTGGGACTCCTTCTCCTACGAGCAGTACTGC.